The source of this TCR beta chain is a study of T-cell reconstitution after alpha-beta-depleted transplantation in children. Study-wide points: Surviving recipient T cells and thymic progenitors underlay high day-60 TCRbeta diversity in some patients. T-cell counts and diversity at one year following transplant were attributed mainly to newly produced T cells. Alpha-beta T cells about two months after transplant reportedly derived from several hundred expanded graft clones.

On this clonotype: What it binds is unknown.

During its preparation, the TCRbeta library received unique molecular identifiers. MiXCR was run by TCRdb on the PCR reads, yielding one entry per CDR3 protein. The sample includes 84,000 or so distinct CDR3 sequences, roughly 16% of them seen just once. Sequencing used PBMCs, mostly from graft donor cells, obtained 180 days after TCRalphabeta/CD19-depleted stem cell transplant. This receptor was identified in a male patient aged 2 to 9 who had a stem cell transplant for acute lymphoblastic leukemia, so the T cells may come from the graft donor.

This CDR3 is CASSPGLVDLVTPDTQYF. CDR3 in DNA: TGTGCCAGCAGCCCGGGACTCGTCGACCTAGTAACGCCAGATACGCAGTATTTT. V is TRBV14 and J is TRBJ2-3; tentatively, D is TRBD2 (6 bases). Germline CDR1 reads SGHDN; CDR2 reads FVKESK. This CDR3 contains 18 residues. V lost 4 bases, J lost 4 bases, and 24 bases lay in between. The full variable domain, with the rest looked up from reference TRBV14 and TRBJ2-3, is EAGVTQFPSHSVIEKGQTVTLRCDPISGHDNLYWYRRVMGKEIKFLLHFVKESKQDESGMPNNRFLAERTGGTYSTLKVQPAELEDSGVYFCASSPGLVDLVTPDTQYFGPGTRLTVL.